Listed below are T cell receptor beta chains from one sample, sequenced in a study of shared clonotypes between healthy human individuals. Repertoires were generated with immunoSEQ multiplex PCR, while TCRdb's copy carries only in-frame clones and drops some. The data contain around 1,900,000 clones, over 85% of them singletons. Sequencing used naive CD8+ T cells from PBMCs. Receptors originate from a man aged 18 to 30 in good health. Some clones in this sample may be carry-over from other donors' samples. The CDR3 runs from the conserved cysteine through the conserved F or W. The order of the fields is D gene, V gene, J gene, clone size, CDR3 DNA, CDR3 protein. A D gene is named only where the DNA matches it firmly. Clone size is not always given. Where it is, it says once, few, many or a class for expanded clones.

TRBD2	TRBV18	TRBJ2-3	-	TGTGCCAGCTCACCACCGGACGGGAGGGCGGCAGATACGCAGTATTTT	CASSPPDGRAADTQYF
-	TRBV11-2	TRBJ2-3	-	TGTGCCAGCAGCTTAGATCTCGCAGATACGCAGTATTTT	CASSLDLADTQYF
-	TRBV4-3	TRBJ2-7	-	TGCGCCAGCAGCCAGAACAGCGGCTCCTACGAGCAGTACTTC	CASSQNSGSYEQYF
TRBD1	TRBV7-9	TRBJ1-1	-	TGTGCCAGCAGTCCCGACAGGGATGAAGCTTTCTTT	CASSPDRDEAFF
-	TRBV27	TRBJ2-3	-	TGTGCCAGCAGTTTATCCGGGCTAGCGAGCCGCCTAATGTTGGATACGCAGTATTTT	CASSLSGLASRLMLDTQYF
TRBD1	TRBV5-1	TRBJ2-1	-	TGCGCCAGCAGCTTGGACCCGGGACAGGGGGCGAATGAGCAGTTCTTC	CASSLDPGQGANEQFF
-	TRBV6-5	TRBJ2-7	-	TGTGCCAGCAGTTACTCGGGTCACGAGCAGTACTTC	CASSYSGHEQYF
TRBD1	TRBV28	TRBJ2-7	-	TGTGCCAGCAGTAAGACAGGGGGCTACAACGAGCAGTACTTC	CASSKTGGYNEQYF
TRBD2	TRBV7-3	TRBJ2-1	-	TGTGCCAGCAGCCCAACGCGGGGGGCTGGGAATGAGCAGTTCTTC	CASSPTRGAGNEQFF
-	TRBV19	TRBJ2-5	once	TGTGCCAGTAGTATACGGAAAGGGCGGGCCGCAGTTCAAGAGACCCAGTACTTC	CASSIRKGRAAVQETQYF
TRBD2	TRBV27	TRBJ2-7	once	TGTGCCAGCAGTGCAGGACTAGCGACCTACGAGCAGTACTTC	CASSAGLATYEQYF
-	TRBV5-1	TRBJ2-7	-	TGCGCCAGCAGCGAGGCCTTATCCTACGAGCAGTACTTC	CASSEALSYEQYF
TRBD1	TRBV28	TRBJ2-7	-	TGTGCCAGCAGAGACAGGGCTAGCTCCTACGAGCAGTACTTC	CASRDRASSYEQYF
-	TRBV7-9	TRBJ2-1	-	TGTGCCAGCAGCGTCGCCGGGTCCTACAATGAGCAGTTCTTC	CASSVAGSYNEQFF
TRBD2	TRBV25-1	TRBJ2-1	-	TGTGCCAGCAGTGCCCTAGCGGGCGTGGACAATGAGCAGTTCTTC	CASSALAGVDNEQFF
-	TRBV9	TRBJ1-1	-	TGTGCCAGCAGCCCATATTCCGGCCCCGCAAACACTGAAGCTTTCTTT	CASSPYSGPANTEAFF
-	TRBV4-3	TRBJ1-4	-	TGCGCCAGCAGCCCCTCGGGAAGACACACCTTTAATGAAAAACTGTTTTTT	CASSPSGRHTFNEKLFF
TRBD1	TRBV27	TRBJ1-1	-	TGTGCCAGCAGTTGGGACAGGAAGACTGAAGCTTTCTTT	CASSWDRKTEAFF
TRBD2	TRBV27	TRBJ2-1	-	TGTGCCAGCTCTCAATCAGCGGGAGGCTACAATGAGCAGTTCTTC	CASSQSAGGYNEQFF
-	TRBV27	TRBJ2-1	-	TGTGCCAGCAGTTTAGGACTCAGCTCCTACAATGAGCAGTTCTTC	CASSLGLSSYNEQFF
-	TRBV29-1	TRBJ1-2	-	TGCAGCGCAAACTGGAATGGCTACACCTTC	CSANWNGYTF
-	TRBV15	TRBJ1-2	-	TGTGCCACCAGCACACGACAGGACGGCCACTATGGCTACACCTTC	CATSTRQDGHYGYTF
-	TRBV2	TRBJ1-2	-	TGTGCCAGCAGTGGAGAAGGGGACTATGGCTACACCTTC	CASSGEGDYGYTF
-	TRBV6-1	TRBJ1-1	-	TGTGCCAGCAGTGAAGCTAAGGGGGGGAACACTGAAGCTTTCTTT	CASSEAKGGNTEAFF
TRBD1	TRBV7-7	TRBJ2-1	-	TGTGCCAGCAGCTCTGGACAGGGCCCCTACAATGAGCAGTTCTTC	CASSSGQGPYNEQFF
TRBD2	TRBV4-2	TRBJ2-1	-	TGTGCCAGCAGCCAAGCGGCTAGCGGGAGGGCCCGCGATGAGCAGTTCTTC	CASSQAASGRARDEQFF